The clone carrying this T cell receptor (beta chain) was detected only once. Its target is unknown. The PCR ran on 60 Vbeta and 13 Jbeta primers. Only in-frame clones appear in the TCRdb table, and some are missing; sequencing was by immunoSEQ multiplex PCR. Of more than 110,000 clones detected, approximately 80% appear once; the ten largest clones hold 1.4% to 1.5%. The source of the sample is a study of cytomegalovirus exposure and HLA in healthy donors. Study results and caveats: A later analysis by the authors found several of the most significant clusters apparently linked to common viral pathogens. Some TCR beta chains (more than 150 of them) were listed as cytomegalovirus-associated. TCR beta V- and J-gene trimming was later associated with a missense DCLRE1C variant.

Losses at the gene ends were 1 base for V and 6 bases for J; bases not matched to a gene: 13. This CDR3 is built from 17 residues. CDR1 is SGHRS and CDR2 is YFSETQ in the germline V gene. The chain combines TRBV5-1 with TRBJ1-1; 9 bases match TRBD1. What was sequenced was PBMCs. The receptor's source is a young man in good health and CMV-seropositive. For the CDR3, the DNA is TGCGCCAGCAGCTTGCAGGTAGTCCCGGACAGGGGAGCTGAAGCTTTCTTT. This translates into CASSLQVVPDRGAEAFF.